The clone carrying this T cell receptor beta chain was observed once. Its cognate antigen is unknown. The sample's time point: week 5, during vaccination. Topical imiquimod accompanied each vaccine dose, which consisted of 300 ug of mutant IDH1 20-mer peptide. TCRdb's copy holds only in-frame clones and misses some; the assay was immunoSEQ multiplex PCR. The sample includes 25,000 to 30,000 clones, 60% to 80% of them seen just once. This sample is part of a study of a mutant IDH1 vaccine in newly diagnosed glioma. Whole-study context: Onset of vaccination occurred 4-6 weeks following radiotherapy alone, or with temozolomide cycles. Beforehand, treatment had been radiotherapy, temozolomide, or both; the majority received both.

Study outcomes and limitations: Changes in top peripheral clonotypes did not appear linked to pseudoprogression. Overall, about 93% of patients had vaccine-induced immune responses.

The CDR3 contains 12 residues. V dropped 5 bases and J dropped 6 bases, with 10 bases sitting between them. Germline V gene data show CDR1 as PRHDT and CDR2 as FYEKMQ (reference sequence). The source was PBMCs, collected from a glioma patient whose treatment included an IDH1 peptide vaccine. The sequence was obtained from a middle-aged man with glioma. The chain links TRBV13 to TRBJ1-2; perhaps TRBD1 as D (6 bases). CDR3 amino acids: CASSLPGDGYTF. DNA for the CDR3: TGTGCCAGCAGCCTTCCAGGGGATGGCTACACCTTC.